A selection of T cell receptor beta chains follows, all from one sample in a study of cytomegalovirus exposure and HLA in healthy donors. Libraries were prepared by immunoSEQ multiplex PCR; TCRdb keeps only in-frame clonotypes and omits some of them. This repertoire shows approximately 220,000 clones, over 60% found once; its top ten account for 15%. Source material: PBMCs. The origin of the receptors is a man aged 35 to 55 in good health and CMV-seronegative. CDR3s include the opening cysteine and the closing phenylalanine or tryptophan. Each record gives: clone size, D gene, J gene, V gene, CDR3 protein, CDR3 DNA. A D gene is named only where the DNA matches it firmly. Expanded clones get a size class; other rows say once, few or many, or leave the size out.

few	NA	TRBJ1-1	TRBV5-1	CASSRQSINTEAFF	TGCGCCAGCAGCCGCCAGTCGATAAACACTGAAGCTTTCTTT
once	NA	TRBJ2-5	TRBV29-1	CSVETRGGFQETQYF	TGCAGCGTAGAAACCAGGGGTGGGTTTCAAGAGACCCAGTACTTC
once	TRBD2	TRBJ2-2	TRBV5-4	CASSLVSSGRAGELFF	TGTGCCAGCAGCTTGGTATCTAGCGGGAGGGCTGGGGAGCTGTTTTTT
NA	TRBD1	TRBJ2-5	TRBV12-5	CASGLAGGETQYF	TGTGCTAGTGGTTTGGCAGGGGGAGAGACCCAGTACTTC
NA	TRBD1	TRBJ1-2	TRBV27	CASSQDRGAYGYTF	TGTGCCAGCAGTCAGGACAGGGGGGCCTATGGCTACACCTTC
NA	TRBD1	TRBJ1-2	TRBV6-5	CASSYGDRGSRGYTF	TGTGCCAGCAGTTACGGGGACAGGGGAAGTAGAGGCTACACCTTC
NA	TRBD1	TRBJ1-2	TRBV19	CASSMDRAYGYTF	TGTGCCAGTAGTATGGACAGGGCCTATGGCTACACCTTC
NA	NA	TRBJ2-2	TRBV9	CASSVTTGVKNTGELFF	TGTGCCAGCAGCGTAACGACGGGAGTGAAGAACACCGGGGAGCTGTTTTTT
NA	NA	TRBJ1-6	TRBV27	CASSFSSQGFPSPLHF	TGTGCCAGCAGTTTCTCTTCCCAGGGTTTTCCTTCACCCCTCCACTTT
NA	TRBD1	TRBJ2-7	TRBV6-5	CASSFGRGLYEQYF	TGTGCCAGCAGTTTCGGCAGGGGGCTATACGAGCAGTACTTC
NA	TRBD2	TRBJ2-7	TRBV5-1	CASSSASGAIEQYF	TGCGCCAGCAGCTCGGCTAGCGGGGCCATTGAGCAGTACTTC
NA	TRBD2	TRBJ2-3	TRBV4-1	CASSLIRGGADTQYF	TGCGCCAGCAGCCTCATTCGGGGAGGGGCAGATACGCAGTATTTT
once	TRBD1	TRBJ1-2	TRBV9	CASSSTGGKNYGYTF	TGTGCCAGCAGCAGTACAGGGGGGAAAAACTATGGCTACACCTTC
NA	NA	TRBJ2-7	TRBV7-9	CASSLSGGPSYEQYF	TGTGCCAGCAGCTTATCAGGGGGGCCCTCCTACGAGCAGTACTTC
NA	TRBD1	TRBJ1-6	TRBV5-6	CASSLVRGPPGSPLHF	TGTGCCAGCAGCTTGGTGAGGGGGCCTCCGGGGTCACCCCTCCACTTT
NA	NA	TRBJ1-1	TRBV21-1	CAMRTGGNTEAFF	TGTGCCATGCGGACAGGGGGAAACACTGAAGCTTTCTTT
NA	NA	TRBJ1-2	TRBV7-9	CASSFRGSPGANYGYTF	TGTGCCAGCAGCTTTAGGGGGTCACCTGGGGCTAACTATGGCTACACCTTC
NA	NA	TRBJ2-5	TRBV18	CASSLGQTNQETQYF	TGTGCCAGCTCCCTCGGACAGACAAACCAAGAGACCCAGTACTTC
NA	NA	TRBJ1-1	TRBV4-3	CASSQVGGGLGAFF	TGCGCCAGCAGCCAAGTTGGGGGGGGGCTGGGGGCTTTCTTT
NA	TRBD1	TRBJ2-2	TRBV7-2	CASSLGTGGFTGELFF	TGTGCCAGCAGCCTCGGGACAGGGGGTTTTACCGGGGAGCTGTTTTTT
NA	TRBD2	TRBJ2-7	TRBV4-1	CASSQIGRGYEQYF	TGCGCCAGCAGCCAAATCGGGAGGGGGTACGAGCAGTACTTC
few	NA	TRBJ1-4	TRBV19	CASSIDRTRLFF	TGTGCCAGTAGTATAGACAGGACTAGACTGTTTTTT
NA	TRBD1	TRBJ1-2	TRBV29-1	CSGEYRGGYTF	TGCAGCGGGGAATACAGGGGAGGCTACACCTTC
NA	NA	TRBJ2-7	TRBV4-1	CASSQARGTYEQYF	TGCGCCAGCAGCCAAGCTAGGGGCACCTACGAGCAGTACTTC
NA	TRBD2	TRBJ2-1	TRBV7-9	CASSLIGRGRDNEQFF	TGTGCCAGCAGCTTAATCGGGAGGGGAAGAGACAATGAGCAGTTCTTC
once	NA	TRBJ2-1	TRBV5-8	CASSLSGAYNEQFF	TGTGCCAGCAGCCTCTCCGGGGCCTACAATGAGCAGTTCTTC
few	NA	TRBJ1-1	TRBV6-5	CASSYSYYTEAFF	TGTGCCAGCAGTTACTCGTATTACACTGAAGCTTTCTTT
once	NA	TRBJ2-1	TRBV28	CASIQTGESYNEQFF	TGTGCCAGCATTCAAACGGGGGAGTCCTACAATGAGCAGTTCTTC
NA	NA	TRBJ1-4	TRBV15	CATTSDRGEKLFF	TGTGCCACGACCAGTGATAGGGGTGAAAAACTGTTTTTT
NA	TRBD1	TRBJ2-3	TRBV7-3	CASSQGADTQYF	TGTGCCAGCAGCCAGGGGGCAGATACGCAGTATTTT
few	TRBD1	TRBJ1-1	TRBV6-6	CASSSGQGTEAFF	TGTGCCAGCAGTTCGGGACAGGGGACTGAAGCTTTCTTT